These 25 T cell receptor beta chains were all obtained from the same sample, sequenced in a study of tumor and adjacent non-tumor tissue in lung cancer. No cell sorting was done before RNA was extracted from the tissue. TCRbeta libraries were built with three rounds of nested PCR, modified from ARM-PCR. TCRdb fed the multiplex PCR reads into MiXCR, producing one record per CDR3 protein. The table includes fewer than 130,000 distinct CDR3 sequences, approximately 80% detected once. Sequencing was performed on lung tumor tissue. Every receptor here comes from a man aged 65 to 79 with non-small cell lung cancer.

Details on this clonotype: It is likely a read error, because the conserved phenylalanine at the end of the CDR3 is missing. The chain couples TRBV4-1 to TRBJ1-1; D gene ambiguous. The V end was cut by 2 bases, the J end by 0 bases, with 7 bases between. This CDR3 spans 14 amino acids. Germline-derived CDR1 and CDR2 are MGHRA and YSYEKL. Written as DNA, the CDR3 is TGCGCCAGCAGCCAAAACAGTATGAACACTGAAGCTTTCTTA. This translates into CASSQNSMNTEAFL.

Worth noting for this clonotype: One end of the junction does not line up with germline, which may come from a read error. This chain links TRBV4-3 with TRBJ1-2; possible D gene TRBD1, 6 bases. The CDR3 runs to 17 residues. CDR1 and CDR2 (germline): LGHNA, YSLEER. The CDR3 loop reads CTSSQDRRPYFNYSYTF. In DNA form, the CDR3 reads TGCACCAGCAGCCAAGACAGGCGACCTTACTTCAACTATAGCTACACCTTC.

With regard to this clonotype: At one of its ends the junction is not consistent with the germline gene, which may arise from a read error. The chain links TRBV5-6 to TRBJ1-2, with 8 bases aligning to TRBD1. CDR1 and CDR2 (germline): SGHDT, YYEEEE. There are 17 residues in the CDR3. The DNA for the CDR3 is TGTGTCAGCAGTCTCAGGGACAGGAATCGTCCTTACTATGGCTACACCTTC. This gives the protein CVSSLRDRNRPYYGYTF.

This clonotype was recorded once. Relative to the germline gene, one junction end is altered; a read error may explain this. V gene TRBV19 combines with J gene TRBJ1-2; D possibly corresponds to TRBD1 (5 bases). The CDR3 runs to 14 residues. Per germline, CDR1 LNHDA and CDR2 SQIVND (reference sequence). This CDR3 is CASSAHPGGYGYIF. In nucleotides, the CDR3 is TGTGCCAGTAGTGCTCATCCGGGGGGATATGGCTACATCTTC.

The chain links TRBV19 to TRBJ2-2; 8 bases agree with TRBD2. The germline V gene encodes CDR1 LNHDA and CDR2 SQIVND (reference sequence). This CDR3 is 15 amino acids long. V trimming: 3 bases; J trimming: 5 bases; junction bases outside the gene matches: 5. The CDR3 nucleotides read TGTGCCAGTAGTATGGGACTAGGGAGGACCGGGGAGCTGTTTTTT. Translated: CASSMGLGRTGELFF.

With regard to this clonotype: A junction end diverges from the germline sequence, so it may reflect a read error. The CDR3 DNA sequence: TGCAACGTTTTGGGCAGGGGCAGGGACACTGAAGCTTTCTTT. Translated: CNVLGRGRDTEAFF. The rearrangement links TRBV29-1 to TRBJ1-1; D might be TRBD1 (6 bases). The germline gives CDR1 SQVTM, CDR2 ANQGSEA. This CDR3 contains 14 residues.

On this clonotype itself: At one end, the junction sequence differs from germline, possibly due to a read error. CDR3 protein: CVSSLQRGRAYERYF. In DNA, the CDR3 is TGTGTCAGCAGCTTGCAACGCGGAAGGGCCTACGAGCGGTACTTC. V usage is TRBV5-4 and J usage is TRBJ2-7; D gene ambiguous. Germline values: CDR1 SGHNT, CDR2 YYREEE (reference sequence). The CDR3 has 15 amino acids. Full variable domain (rest looked up from reference TRBV5-4 and TRBJ2-7): ETGVTQSPTHLIKTRGQQVTLRCSSQSGHNTVSWYQQALGQGPQFIFQYYREEENGRGNFPPRFSGLQFPNYSSELNVNALELDDSALYLCVSSLQRGRAYERYFGPGTRLTVT.

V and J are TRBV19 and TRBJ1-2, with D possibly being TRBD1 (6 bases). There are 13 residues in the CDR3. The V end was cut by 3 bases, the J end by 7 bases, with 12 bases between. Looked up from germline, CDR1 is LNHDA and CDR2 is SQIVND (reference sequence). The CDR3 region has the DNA TGTGCCAGTAGTATTCTGGGGGCTTCTGGCTACACCTTC. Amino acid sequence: CASSILGASGYTF.

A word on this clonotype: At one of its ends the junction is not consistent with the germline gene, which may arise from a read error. CDR3 loop: CAGSLDPTGGSGEQFF. The DNA for the CDR3 is TGTGCCGGCAGCTTAGATCCCACTGGGGGCAGTGGTGAGCAGTTCTTC. This chain links TRBV11-3 with TRBJ2-1; perhaps TRBD1 as D (6 bases). Germline V lookup: CDR1 SGHNT, CDR2 YENEEA. The CDR3 is 16 residues long.

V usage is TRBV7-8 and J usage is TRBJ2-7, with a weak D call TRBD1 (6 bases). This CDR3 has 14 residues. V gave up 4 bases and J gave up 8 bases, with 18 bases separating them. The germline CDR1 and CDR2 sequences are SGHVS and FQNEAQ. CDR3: CASSSRDILHKQYF. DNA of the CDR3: TGTGCCAGCAGCTCCCGGGACATTCTCCACAAGCAGTACTTC. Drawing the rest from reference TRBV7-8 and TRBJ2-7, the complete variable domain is GAGVSQSPRYKVAKRGQDVALRCDPISGHVSLFWYQQALGQGPEFLTYFQNEAQLDKSGLPSDRFFAERPEGSVSTLKIQRTQQEDSAVYLCASSSRDILHKQYFGPGTRLTVT.

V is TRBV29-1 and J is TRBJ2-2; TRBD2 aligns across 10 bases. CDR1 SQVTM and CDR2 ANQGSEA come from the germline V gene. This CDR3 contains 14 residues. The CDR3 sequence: CSIDVAGGTGELFF. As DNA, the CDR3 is TGCAGTATTGACGTAGCGGGGGGCACCGGGGAGCTGTTTTTT.

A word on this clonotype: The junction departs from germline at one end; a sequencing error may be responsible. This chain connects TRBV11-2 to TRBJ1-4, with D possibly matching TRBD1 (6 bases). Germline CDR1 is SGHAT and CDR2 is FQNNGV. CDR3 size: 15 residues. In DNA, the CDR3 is TGTGCCAGCAGCAGAAGTGGGACAAGTAGAGAAAAAGTGTTTTTT. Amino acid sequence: CASSRSGTSREKVFF.

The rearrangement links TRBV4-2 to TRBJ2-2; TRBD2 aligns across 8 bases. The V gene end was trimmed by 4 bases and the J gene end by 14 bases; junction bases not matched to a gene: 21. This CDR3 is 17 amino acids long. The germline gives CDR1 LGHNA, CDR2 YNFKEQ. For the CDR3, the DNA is TGTGCCAGCAGCCGGTATGGGCGGGGGGCCAACACCGGGAAACTGTTTTTT. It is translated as CASSRYGRGANTGKLFF.

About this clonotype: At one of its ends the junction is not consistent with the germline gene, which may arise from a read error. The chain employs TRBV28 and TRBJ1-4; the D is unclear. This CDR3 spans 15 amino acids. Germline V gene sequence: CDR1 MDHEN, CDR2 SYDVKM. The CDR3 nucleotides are TGTGCCAACAGTTTATGGTCAGGTACTAATGAAAAACTGTTCTTT. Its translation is CANSLWSGTNEKLFF.

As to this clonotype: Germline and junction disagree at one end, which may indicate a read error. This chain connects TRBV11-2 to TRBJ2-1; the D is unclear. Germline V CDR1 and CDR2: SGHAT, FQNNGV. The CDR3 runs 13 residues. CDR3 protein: CASRTFDMDEQFF. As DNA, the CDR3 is TGTGCCAGCAGAACTTTCGATATGGATGAGCAGTTTTTC.

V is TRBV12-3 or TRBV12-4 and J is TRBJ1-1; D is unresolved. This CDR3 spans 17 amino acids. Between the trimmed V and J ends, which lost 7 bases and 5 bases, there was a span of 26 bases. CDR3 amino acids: CASIFAGPSLVGTEAFF. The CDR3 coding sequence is TGTGCCAGCATTTTCGCGGGTCCGTCTCTGGTGGGAACTGAAGCTTTCTTT.

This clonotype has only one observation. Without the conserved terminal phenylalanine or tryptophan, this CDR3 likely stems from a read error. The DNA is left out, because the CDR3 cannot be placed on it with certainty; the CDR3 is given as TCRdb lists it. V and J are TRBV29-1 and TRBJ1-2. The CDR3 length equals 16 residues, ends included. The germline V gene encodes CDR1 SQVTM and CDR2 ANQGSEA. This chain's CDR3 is CSDVPYQSSGEDGCTL.

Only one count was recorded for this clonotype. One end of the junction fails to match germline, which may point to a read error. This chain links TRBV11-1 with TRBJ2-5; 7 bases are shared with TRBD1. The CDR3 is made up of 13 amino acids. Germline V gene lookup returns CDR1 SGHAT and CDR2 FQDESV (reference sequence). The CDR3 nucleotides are TGTGCCAGCAGCTTAGCGCAGGGGGAATCCCATTACTTC. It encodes CASSLAQGESHYF.

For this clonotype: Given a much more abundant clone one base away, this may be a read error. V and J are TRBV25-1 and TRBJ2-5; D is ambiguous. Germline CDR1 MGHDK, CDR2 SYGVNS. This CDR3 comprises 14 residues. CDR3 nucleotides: TGTGTCAGCAGCCCGGCAGGTTTAAGTGAGACCCAGTACTTC. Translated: CVSSPAGLSETQYF.

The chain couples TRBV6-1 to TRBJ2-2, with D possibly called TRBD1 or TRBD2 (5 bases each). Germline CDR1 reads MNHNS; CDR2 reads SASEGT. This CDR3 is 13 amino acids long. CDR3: CVTSHKGTRELFF. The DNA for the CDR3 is TGTGTCACTTCCCATAAGGGGACCCGGGAGCTGTTTTTT.

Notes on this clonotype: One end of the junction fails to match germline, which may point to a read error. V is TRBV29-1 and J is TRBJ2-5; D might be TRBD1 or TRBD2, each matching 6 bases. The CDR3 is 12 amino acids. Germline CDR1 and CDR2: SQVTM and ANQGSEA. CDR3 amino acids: CSGEGRGETQYF. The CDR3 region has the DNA TGCAGCGGGGAAGGAAGGGGGGAGACCCAGTACTTT. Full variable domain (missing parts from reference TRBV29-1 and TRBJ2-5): SAVISQKPSRDICQRGTSLTIQCQVDSQVTMMFWYRQQPGQSLTLIATANQGSEATYESGFVIDKFPISRPNLTFSTLTVSNMSPEDSSIYLCSGEGRGETQYFGPGTRLLVL.

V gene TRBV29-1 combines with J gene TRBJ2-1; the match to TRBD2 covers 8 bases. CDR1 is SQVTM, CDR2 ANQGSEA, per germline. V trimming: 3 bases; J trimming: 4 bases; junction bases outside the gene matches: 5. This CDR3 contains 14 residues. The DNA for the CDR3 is TGCAGCGTTGACACAGCGGGAGTGTACAATGAGCAGTTCTTC. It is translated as CSVDTAGVYNEQFF.

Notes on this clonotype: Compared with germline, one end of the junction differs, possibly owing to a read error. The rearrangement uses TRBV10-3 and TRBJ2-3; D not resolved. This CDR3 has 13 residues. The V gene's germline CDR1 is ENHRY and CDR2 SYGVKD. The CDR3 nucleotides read TGTGCCATCAGTTATCCGGGCGCAGATAAGCAGTATTTT. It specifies CAISYPGADKQYF.

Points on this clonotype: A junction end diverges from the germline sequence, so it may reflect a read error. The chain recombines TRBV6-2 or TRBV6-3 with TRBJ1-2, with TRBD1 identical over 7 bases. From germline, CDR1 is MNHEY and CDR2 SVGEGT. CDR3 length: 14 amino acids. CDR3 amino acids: CASSFPTGANGYTF. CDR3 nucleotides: TGTGCCAGCAGTTTCCCCACAGGGGCTAATGGCTACACCTTT.

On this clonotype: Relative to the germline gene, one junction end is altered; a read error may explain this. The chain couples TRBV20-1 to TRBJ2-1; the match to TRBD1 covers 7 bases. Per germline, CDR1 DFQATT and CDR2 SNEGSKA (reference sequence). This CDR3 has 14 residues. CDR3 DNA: TGCAGTACTAGAGAGACAGGGCCATACAATGTGCAGTTCTTC. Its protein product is CSTRETGPYNVQFF.